What follows are 19 T cell receptor beta chains derived from one specimen sequenced in a study of cytomegalovirus exposure and HLA in healthy donors (dated by TCRdb to the late 2010s). Library preparation was by the immunoSEQ multiplex PCR assay. The multiplex PCR relied on a mix of 60 forward primers for TCR Vbeta segments and 13 reverse primers for TCR Jbeta segments. TCRdb took over this immuneACCESS table, retaining in-frame rearrangements with V and J assigned. Such tables are incomplete; in checked studies, under half of the missing clones stem from an unresolved V gene, and the remainder is unexplained. The sample table holds approximately 74,000 clones, of which about 79% were seen once. Jointly, the top ten make up approximately 8% of the sample. The source material was PBMCs. These TCRs come from a man aged 60 to 75 in good health and CMV-seropositive.

This sequence joins TRBV9 and TRBJ1-5; D is perhaps TRBD1 (6 bases). Germline CDR1 SGDLS, CDR2 YYNGEE. The CDR3 totals 14 residues. Trimming took 0 bases from V and 6 from J, leaving 10 bases between them. The CDR3 region is CASSVGTGPQPQHF. CDR3 sequence (DNA): TGTGCCAGCAGCGTAGGTACAGGGCCTCAGCCCCAGCATTTT.

The rearrangement uses TRBV11-2 and TRBJ2-2; 9 bases fit TRBD1. The CDR3 is made up of 15 amino acids. V dropped 1 base and J dropped 7; count of bases not matched to a gene: 4. Germline V CDR1 and CDR2: SGHAT, FQNNGV. In nucleotides, the CDR3 is TGTGCCAGCAGCTTAGGGGGACAGGGAGGCGGGGAGCTGTTTTTT. It translates to CASSLGGQGGGELFF. Full variable domain (missing parts from reference TRBV11-2 and TRBJ2-2): EAGVAQSPRYKIIEKRQSVAFWCNPISGHATLYWYQQILGQGPKLLIQFQNNGVVDDSQLPKDRFSAERLKGVDSTLKIQPAKLEDSAVYLCASSLGGQGGGELFFGEGSRLTVL.

The rearrangement links TRBV2 to TRBJ1-1; no clear D. This CDR3 contains 13 residues. Germline V gives CDR1 SNHLY, CDR2 FYNNEI. V lost 6 bases and J lost 4, with 12 bases in between. The CDR3 coding sequence is TGTGCCAGCAGGGTCCTCGGGAGCACTGAAGCTTTCTTT. It specifies CASRVLGSTEAFF. Looking up the rest from reference TRBV2 and TRBJ1-1 gives the full variable domain: EPEVTQTPSHQVTQMGQEVILRCVPISNHLYFYWYRQILGQKVEFLVSFYNNEISEKSEIFDDQFSVERPDGSNFTLKIRSTKLEDSAMYFCASRVLGSTEAFFGQGTRLTVV.

The V and J genes are TRBV13 and TRBJ2-7, with 8 bases lining up with TRBD1. CDR1 is PRHDT and CDR2 is FYEKMQ in the germline V gene (reference sequence). Losses at the gene ends were 4 bases for V and 0 bases for J; bases not matched to a gene: 2. The CDR3 consists of 14 residues. Here the CDR3 reads CASSSGQGSYEQYF. CDR3 coding DNA: TGTGCCAGCAGCTCCGGACAGGGCTCCTACGAGCAGTACTTC.

V and J are TRBV11-3 and TRBJ1-1; D remains unclear. The CDR3 consists of 12 residues. Germline assignment: CDR1 SGHNT and CDR2 YENEEA. Trimming removed 7 bases from V and 1 base from J, with 7 bases in between. As DNA, the CDR3 is TGTGCCAGCACCCGAGGGAACACTGAAGCTTTCTTT. Translation gives CASTRGNTEAFF.

This chain uses TRBV10-1 with TRBJ1-1, with a possible D match to TRBD1 (6 bases). With 0 bases removed from V and 0 bases from J, the gap between germline ends came to 11 bases. This CDR3 is 16 amino acids long. Germline CDR1 is WNHNN and CDR2 is SYGVQD (reference sequence). The CDR3 DNA sequence: TGCGCCAGCAGTGAGTCCCGGGACACCCTGAACACTGAAGCTTTCTTT. Translating gives CASSESRDTLNTEAFF.

The chain has TRBV11-3 and TRBJ2-3, with 16 bases that match TRBD2. The J segment lost 6 bases and the V segment lost 5 bases, leaving 11 bases of the junction unmatched. This CDR3 region has 18 residues. Germline V gene sequence: CDR1 SGHNT, CDR2 YENEEA. The CDR3 DNA is TGTGCCAGCAGCCCTTTGGGACTAGCGGGAGGGCCGGGGGATACGCAGTATTTT. Residues: CASSPLGLAGGPGDTQYF.

The J gene is TRBJ1-3, the V gene TRBV5-1, with D perhaps matching TRBD1 (5 bases). The CDR3 contains 17 residues. V was shortened by 0 bases and J by 0 bases, with 13 bases between the two germline ends. From germline, CDR1 is SGHRS and CDR2 YFSETQ. This chain's CDR3 is CASSLEQVSVSGNTIYF. The CDR3 DNA reads TGCGCCAGCAGCTTGGAACAGGTCTCCGTCTCTGGAAACACCATATATTTT.

The chain recombines TRBV5-6 with TRBJ1-1, with D possibly being TRBD1 (6 bases). V was shortened by 0 bases and J by 0 bases, with 6 bases between the two germline ends. CDR3 length: 14 amino acids. CDR1 SGHDT and CDR2 YYEEEE come from the germline V gene. In DNA form, the CDR3 reads TGTGCCAGCAGCTTGGGGACAGTGAACACTGAAGCTTTCTTT. It translates to CASSLGTVNTEAFF.

This chain links TRBV4-2 with TRBJ2-7; 9 nucleotides line up with TRBD2. Germline V lookup: CDR1 LGHNA, CDR2 YNFKEQ. J gave up 0 bases and V 1 base, and 1 base lay outside the gene matches. The CDR3 is 15 amino acids. The CDR3 DNA reads TGTGCCAGCAGCCAAGGACTAGCGGACTCCTACGAGCAGTACTTC. Its translation is CASSQGLADSYEQYF.

This chain links TRBV4-1 with TRBJ1-2; 10 positions agree with TRBD1. V dropped 0 bases and J dropped 7; count of bases not matched to a gene: 2. The germline CDR1 and CDR2 sequences are MGHRA and YSYEKL. The CDR3 has 14 residues. The CDR3: CASSQDRTGGGYTF. The CDR3 coding sequence is TGCGCCAGCAGCCAAGATCGGACAGGGGGTGGCTACACCTTC.

The chain recombines TRBV6-1 with TRBJ2-3, with 7 positions matching TRBD1. The V and J ends lost 5 bases and 5 bases, in that order; junction bases with no gene match: 10. CDR1 is MNHNS and CDR2 is SASEGT in the germline V gene. There are 15 residues in the CDR3. The CDR3 DNA reads as TGTGCCAGCAGTTTCCGCGACAGGGTTGGAGATACGCAGTATTTT. This translates into CASSFRDRVGDTQYF.

The chain carries TRBV10-3 and TRBJ1-3; D ambiguous. This CDR3 has 14 residues. Germline CDR1 and CDR2: ENHRY and SYGVKD. V was cut by 7 bases and J by 0 bases, with 10 bases left in between. The chain's CDR3 is CAIKEESSGNTIYF. The CDR3 DNA sequence: TGTGCCATCAAGGAGGAAAGCTCTGGAAACACCATATATTTT.

V gene TRBV21-1 combines with J gene TRBJ1-5; TRBD1, the D gene given by the table, was not confirmed from the DNA. TRBV21-1 has pseudogene status. The CDR3 contains 17 residues. CDR3 sequence (DNA): TGTGCCAGCAGCAAAGTCTCACCGGGACAGGGGTGTCAGCCCCAGCATTTT. This codes for CASSKVSPGQGCQPQHF.

The J gene is TRBJ2-1, the V gene TRBV5-4; 10 bases agree with TRBD2. The germline gives CDR1 SGHNT, CDR2 YYREEE (reference sequence). This CDR3 comprises 18 residues. V shed 6 bases and J 2 bases; nucleotides not matched to a gene: 14. Here the CDR3 reads CASTKGGLAGDTYNEQFF. Here the CDR3 DNA reads TGTGCCAGCACCAAAGGGGGGCTAGCGGGGGACACCTACAATGAGCAGTTCTTC.

The V call is TRBV5-1, the J call TRBJ2-1, with 8 bases fitting TRBD2. CDR1 is SGHRS, CDR2 YFSETQ, per germline. The CDR3 is 17 residues long. Trimming removed 2 bases from V and 3 bases from J; junction bases left unmatched: 10. CDR3 amino acids: CASSFETSADNYNEQFF. The CDR3 nucleotides are TGCGCCAGCAGCTTCGAGACTAGCGCGGATAACTACAATGAGCAGTTCTTC.

The rearrangement joins TRBV2 to TRBJ1-1, with 7 positions matching TRBD1. Losses at the gene ends were 6 bases for V and 1 base for J; bases not matched to a gene: 14. Per the germline V gene, CDR1 is SNHLY and CDR2 is FYNNEI. CDR3 size: 17 residues. The CDR3 region has the DNA TGTGCCAGCAGCTATTACAGGGGCCCCCCGACGAACACTGAAGCTTTCTTT. It codes for CASSYYRGPPTNTEAFF.

This clone was observed a handful of times. The chain couples TRBV15 to TRBJ1-6, with TRBD1 identical over 9 bases. Trimming cost V 4 bases and J 7 bases; bases outside gene matches: 5. The CDR3 consists of 15 residues. Per germline, CDR1 LNHNV and CDR2 YYDKDF (reference sequence). The CDR3 DNA is TGTGCCACCAGCAAGGGGGACAGGGAAAATTCACCCCTCCACTTT. It encodes CATSKGDRENSPLHF.

The rearrangement uses TRBV6-1 and TRBJ1-1, with no clear D. V lost 3 bases to trimming and J lost 4 bases, with 9 bases between them. Germline CDR1 MNHNS, CDR2 SASEGT. The CDR3 loop spans 13 amino acids. CDR3 in amino acids: CASSEGPTTEAFF. In DNA form, the CDR3 reads TGTGCCAGCAGTGAGGGCCCTACCACTGAAGCTTTCTTT.